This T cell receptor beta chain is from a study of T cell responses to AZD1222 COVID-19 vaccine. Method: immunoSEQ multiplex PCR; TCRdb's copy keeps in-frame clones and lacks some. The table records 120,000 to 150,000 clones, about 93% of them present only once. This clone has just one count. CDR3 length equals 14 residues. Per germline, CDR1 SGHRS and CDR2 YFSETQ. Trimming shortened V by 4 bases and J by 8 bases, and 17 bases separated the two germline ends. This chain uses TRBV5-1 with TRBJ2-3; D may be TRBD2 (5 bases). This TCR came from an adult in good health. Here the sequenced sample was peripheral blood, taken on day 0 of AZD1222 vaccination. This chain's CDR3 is CASSPDFEGGTQYF. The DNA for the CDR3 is TGCGCCAGCAGCCCAGACTTCGAGGGCGGTACGCAGTATTTT. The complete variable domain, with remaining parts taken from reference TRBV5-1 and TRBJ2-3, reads KAGVTQTPRYLIKTRGQQVTLSCSPISGHRSVSWYQQTPGQGLQFLFEYFSETQRNKGNFPGRFSGRQFSNSRSEMNVSTLELGDSALYLCASSPDFEGGTQYFGPGTRLTVL.